One sample yielded the 30 T cell receptor beta chains listed below, sequenced in a study of blood T cell repertoires in COVID-19. Measured with immunoSEQ multiplex PCR; TCRdb has only the in-frame clones, and not every one. The sample yields tens of thousands of clones, 84% seen once. Specimen: peripheral blood. These receptors all come from a man aged 55 to 70 with acute or convalescent COVID-19.

The rearrangement uses TRBV5-1 and TRBJ1-3; 9 bases agree with TRBD1. Germline-derived CDR1 and CDR2 are SGHRS and YFSETQ. The CDR3 extends over 15 amino acids. V gave up 1 base and J gave up 4 bases; unmatched junction bases: 3. Written as DNA, the CDR3 is TGCGCCAGCAGCTTGTACAGGGGGCAAGGAAACACCATATATTTT. This translates into CASSLYRGQGNTIYF.

This chain joins TRBV5-4 and TRBJ1-1; D is unresolved. The germline CDR1 and CDR2 sequences are SGHNT and YYREEE (reference sequence). This CDR3 has 13 amino acids. The V and J ends lost 2 bases and 1 base respectively, with 6 bases between them. CDR3 amino acids: CASSFKPNTEAFF. The CDR3 DNA follows: TGTGCCAGCAGCTTCAAGCCGAACACTGAAGCTTTCTTT.

The gene calls are TRBV25-1 and TRBJ2-5; the D gene is possibly TRBD1 (6 bases). The CDR3 totals 14 residues. Germline V gene sequence: CDR1 MGHDK, CDR2 SYGVNS. The V end was cut by 2 bases, the J end by 5 bases, with 12 bases between. The CDR3 spells CASSEGAGVETQYF. DNA of the CDR3: TGTGCCAGCAGTGAAGGAGCAGGGGTGGAGACCCAGTACTTC.

The V call is TRBV7-2, the J call TRBJ1-1; D unclear. V shed 5 bases and J shed 11 bases, with 12 bases lying between them. The length of the CDR3 is 11 residues. Germline V gene data show CDR1 as SGHTA and CDR2 as FQGNSA. In nucleotides, the CDR3 is TGTGCCAGCAGCCGAAGCCTTGAGGCTTTCTTT. As protein: CASSRSLEAFF.

CDR3 amino acids: CASSWDRGEAFF. The DNA of the CDR3 is TGTGCCAGCAGCTGGGACAGGGGCGAAGCTTTCTTT. The chain employs TRBV5-6 and TRBJ1-1, with 10 bases lining up with TRBD1. V was pared by 3 bases and J by 8 bases, with 1 base of the junction left unmatched. Germline V CDR1 and CDR2: SGHDT, YYEEEE. The CDR3 runs to 12 residues.

V gene TRBV24-1 combines with J gene TRBJ2-6; the match to TRBD1 covers 7 bases. CDR1 and CDR2 from the germline V gene are KGHDR and SFDVKD. This CDR3 has 16 amino acids. With V trimmed by 9 bases and J by 0 bases, 7 bases remained unmatched. Here the CDR3 reads CATAPRDSSGANVLTF. The CDR3 DNA reads TGTGCCACCGCCCCTCGGGACAGCTCTGGGGCCAACGTCCTGACTTTC.

V is TRBV19 and J is TRBJ2-1; TRBD2 matches 8 bases. Germline V gene sequence: CDR1 LNHDA, CDR2 SQIVND (reference sequence). With V trimmed by 5 bases and J by 9 bases, 6 bases remained unmatched. The CDR3 is 13 amino acids. CDR3 amino acids: CASSVLADPEQFF. In DNA form, the CDR3 reads TGTGCCAGTAGTGTACTAGCGGACCCTGAGCAGTTCTTC.

A word on this clone: This CDR3 is also generated by other DNA sequences in the sample. This sequence joins TRBV6-5 and TRBJ1-1; D might be TRBD1 (5 bases). The CDR3 runs to 15 residues. Germline V gene sequence: CDR1 MNHEY, CDR2 SVGAGI. The V and J ends lost 0 bases and 1 base respectively, with 9 bases between them. The CDR3 bases are TGTGCCAGCAGTTACTCGGGGCGGGGGAACACTGAAGCTTTCTTT. It encodes CASSYSGRGNTEAFF.

The gene calls are TRBV10-2 and TRBJ2-1; 8 bases align to TRBD2. V shed 4 bases and J 5 bases; nucleotides not matched to a gene: 10. Germline assignment: CDR1 WSHSY and CDR2 SAAADI. This CDR3 region has 16 residues. The CDR3 protein is CASSGVAGPPDNEQFF. The CDR3 DNA follows: TGCGCCAGCAGTGGAGTAGCGGGGCCCCCCGACAATGAGCAGTTCTTC.

The chain carries TRBV29-1 and TRBJ2-3; 11 bases fit TRBD2. Looked up from germline, CDR1 is SQVTM and CDR2 is ANQGSEA. V lost 3 bases, J lost 4 bases, and 3 bases stayed unmatched. The CDR3 contains 14 residues. The CDR3 DNA reads TGCAGCGTTGACGGGACTAGCGGTGCAGATACGCAGTATTTT. As protein: CSVDGTSGADTQYF.

The V call is TRBV7-8, the J call TRBJ1-6; D is possibly TRBD1 (6 bases). CDR3 length: 16 amino acids. V dropped 2 bases and J dropped 5 bases, with 13 bases sitting between them. Germline V gives CDR1 SGHVS, CDR2 FQNEAQ. The CDR3 region is CASSLPGTKNNSPLHF. CDR3 nucleotides: TGTGCCAGCAGCTTACCCGGGACAAAGAATAATTCACCCCTCCACTTT.

The chain links TRBV11-2 to TRBJ2-7; 7 bases map to TRBD1. Trimming at V came to 4 bases and at J to 2 bases, leaving 5 bases not matched to a gene. CDR3 length: 14 amino acids. Germline CDR1 and CDR2: SGHAT and FQNNGV. The CDR3 region has the DNA TGTGCCAGCAGCTCACGACAGGGCACCTACGAGCAGTACTTC. It translates to CASSSRQGTYEQYF.

The chain has TRBV18 and TRBJ1-3; D may be TRBD1 (6 bases). CDR1 is KGHSH, CDR2 LQKENI, per germline. Trimming left V 6 bases short and J 0 bases short, with 24 bases between. This CDR3 has 19 residues. CDR3 bases: TGTGCCAGCTCCTCGGGACAAATATCATCCCTTTTCTCTGGAAACACCATATATTTT. Protein product: CASSSGQISSLFSGNTIYF.

The chain carries TRBV4-1 and TRBJ2-5, with 8 positions matching TRBD2. J gave up 4 bases and V 4 bases, and 5 bases lay outside the gene matches. The CDR3 runs to 14 residues. CDR1 is MGHRA, CDR2 YSYEKL, per germline. Here the CDR3 DNA reads TGCGCCAGCAGCCCTCACGCGGGAGGAGAGACCCAGTACTTC. Amino acids: CASSPHAGGETQYF.

V is TRBV28 and J is TRBJ2-3; possible D gene TRBD2, 5 bases. The ends were cut back, 6 bases at V and 2 bases at J, with 9 bases in the middle. Looked up from germline, CDR1 is MDHEN and CDR2 is SYDVKM. The CDR3 is made up of 13 amino acids. The CDR3 DNA reads TGTGCCAGCAGCCTCGGGAACACAGATACGCAGTATTTT. It codes for CASSLGNTDTQYF.

This sequence joins TRBV9 and TRBJ2-2, with D possibly matching TRBD1 (6 bases). The germline V and J ends were trimmed by 0 bases and 6 bases, with 6 bases remaining between them. The CDR3 contains 13 residues. The germline V gene has CDR1 SGDLS and CDR2 YYNGEE. The CDR3 DNA sequence: TGTGCCAGCAGCGTAGAGGGGGCCGGGGAGCTGTTTTTT. As protein: CASSVEGAGELFF.

The chain carries TRBV14 and TRBJ1-1, with TRBD1 matching over 7 bases. Trimming at V came to 0 bases and at J to 0 bases, leaving 7 bases not matched to a gene. Germline V gene sequence: CDR1 SGHDN, CDR2 FVKESK. This CDR3 comprises 17 residues. CDR3 in amino acids: CASSQEWDSYLNTEAFF. As DNA, the CDR3 is TGTGCCAGCAGCCAAGAGTGGGACAGTTACCTGAACACTGAAGCTTTCTTT.

V gene TRBV19 combines with J gene TRBJ2-5; 10 bases are shared with TRBD1. V lost 4 bases, J lost 2 bases, and 4 bases stayed unmatched. This CDR3 has 15 amino acids. Germline assignment: CDR1 LNHDA and CDR2 SQIVND (reference sequence). CDR3 DNA sequence: TGTGCCAGTAGTAGGGACAGGGGAGCTCAAGAGACCCAGTACTTC. Its translation is CASSRDRGAQETQYF. The full variable domain, completed using reference TRBV19 and TRBJ2-5, is DGGITQSPKYLFRKEGQNVTLSCEQNLNHDAMYWYRQDPGQGLRLIYYSQIVNDFQKGDIAEGYSVSREKKESFPLTVTSAQKNPTAFYLCASSRDRGAQETQYFGPGTRLLVL.

This chain links TRBV19 with TRBJ1-5; D unclear. Germline V gives CDR1 LNHDA, CDR2 SQIVND (reference sequence). The CDR3 is 12 amino acids. Trimming stripped 5 bases from V and 4 bases from J, with 6 bases between. The DNA for the CDR3 is TGTGCCAGTAGTCGGGAAAATCAGCCCCAGCATTTT. This codes for CASSRENQPQHF.

V and J are TRBV19 and TRBJ2-3; possible D gene TRBD2, 6 bases. Trimming took off 0 bases at V and 0 bases at J, with 10 bases between the two ends. CDR3 length: 16 amino acids. Germline CDR1 and CDR2: LNHDA and SQIVND (reference sequence). The CDR3 region is CASSIDGGTSTDTQYF. As DNA, the CDR3 is TGTGCCAGTAGTATAGATGGCGGGACTAGCACAGATACGCAGTATTTT.

The chain links TRBV6-1 to TRBJ1-3, with 7 bases fitting TRBD1. Losses at the gene ends were 3 bases for V and 3 bases for J; bases not matched to a gene: 2. CDR1 is MNHNS, CDR2 SASEGT, per germline. This CDR3 comprises 14 residues. The CDR3 reads CASSDRTGGNTIYF. The DNA for the CDR3 is TGTGCCAGCAGTGACCGGACAGGTGGAAACACCATATATTTT.

The chain links TRBV5-6 to TRBJ1-2, with 7 bases fitting TRBD1. In germline, CDR1 is SGHDT, CDR2 YYEEEE. The CDR3 contains 14 residues. Unmatched junction bases numbered 8, after V lost 4 bases and J lost 5 bases. CDR3 protein: CASSPGTEPYGYTF. The CDR3 DNA follows: TGTGCCAGCAGCCCCGGGACAGAACCATATGGCTACACCTTC.

The chain has TRBV19 and TRBJ1-6; 8 bases are shared with TRBD1. Germline V gene sequence: CDR1 LNHDA, CDR2 SQIVND (reference sequence). This CDR3 comprises 15 residues. Germline trimming cut 4 bases from V and 7 bases from J; bases unmatched to any gene: 6. The CDR3 is CASSKVRTGNSPLHF. The CDR3 nucleotides are TGTGCCAGTAGTAAAGTCCGGACAGGGAATTCACCCCTCCACTTT.

The chain is built from TRBV30 and TRBJ1-2; weak D call: TRBD1 (5 bases). Deletions cut 4 bases from V and 4 bases from J, with 13 bases between. The germline V gene has CDR1 GTSNPN and CDR2 SVGIG (reference sequence). The CDR3 consists of 13 residues. The CDR3 region has the DNA TGTGCCTGGACAGGGCCCCCGACCTATGGCTACACCTTC. It codes for CAWTGPPTYGYTF.

A few counts support this clone. V is TRBV4-1 and J is TRBJ1-1, with D possibly being TRBD1 (5 bases). The ends were cut back, 0 bases at V and 0 bases at J, with 14 bases in the middle. The CDR3 spans 17 residues. Germline CDR1 MGHRA, CDR2 YSYEKL. In nucleotides, the CDR3 is TGCGCCAGCAGCCAAGACTTTCGACAGACAATGAACACTGAAGCTTTCTTT. Translated: CASSQDFRQTMNTEAFF.

The chain has TRBV21-1 and TRBJ1-6; the table assigns TRBD1, which was not confirmed against the DNA. TRBV21-1 is classified as a pseudogene. The CDR3 spans 18 residues. This chain's CDR3 is CASSEGYLGTEDNSPLHF. DNA of the CDR3: TGTGCCAGCAGCGAAGGTTACCTCGGGACAGAAGATAATTCACCCCTCCACTTT.

This sequence joins TRBV19 and TRBJ1-5; D is unclear. Germline V gives CDR1 LNHDA, CDR2 SQIVND (reference sequence). This CDR3 is 15 amino acids long. V lost 9 bases and J 6 bases, leaving 21 bases between the germline ends. For the CDR3, the DNA is TGTGCCAGCTCTAAGGGAGGGCAGTGGAGTCAGCCCCAGCATTTT. Residues: CASSKGGQWSQPQHF. Variable domain in full (rest from reference TRBV19 and TRBJ1-5): DGGITQSPKYLFRKEGQNVTLSCEQNLNHDAMYWYRQDPGQGLRLIYYSQIVNDFQKGDIAEGYSVSREKKESFPLTVTSAQKNPTAFYLCASSKGGQWSQPQHFGDGTRLSIL.

The rearrangement links TRBV18 to TRBJ1-2; D call uncertain. The CDR3 has 15 amino acids. The V gene's germline CDR1 is KGHSH and CDR2 LQKENI. V was trimmed by 6 bases and J by 3 bases, leaving 17 bases between them. The CDR3 reads CASSESPGGDYGYTF. The CDR3 DNA sequence: TGTGCCAGCTCTGAGAGTCCAGGAGGAGACTATGGCTACACCTTC.

The chain has TRBV4-3 and TRBJ1-1, with 7 positions matching TRBD1. The CDR3 spans 15 residues. V shed 5 bases and J 8 bases; nucleotides not matched to a gene: 14. Germline V gene data show CDR1 as LGHNA and CDR2 as YSLEER. CDR3 DNA: TGCGCCAGCAGCTTCCAGACAGGGACTGGCGACGAAGCTTTCTTT. Its translation: CASSFQTGTGDEAFF.

The rearrangement joins TRBV11-3 to TRBJ2-1; D may be TRBD1 (6 bases). This CDR3 region has 15 residues. The germline V and J ends were trimmed by 5 bases and 0 bases, with 11 bases remaining between them. Germline V lookup: CDR1 SGHNT, CDR2 YENEEA. The CDR3 loop is CASSPDRSSYNEQFF. The CDR3 coding sequence is TGTGCCAGCAGCCCAGACAGGAGCTCCTACAATGAGCAGTTCTTC.